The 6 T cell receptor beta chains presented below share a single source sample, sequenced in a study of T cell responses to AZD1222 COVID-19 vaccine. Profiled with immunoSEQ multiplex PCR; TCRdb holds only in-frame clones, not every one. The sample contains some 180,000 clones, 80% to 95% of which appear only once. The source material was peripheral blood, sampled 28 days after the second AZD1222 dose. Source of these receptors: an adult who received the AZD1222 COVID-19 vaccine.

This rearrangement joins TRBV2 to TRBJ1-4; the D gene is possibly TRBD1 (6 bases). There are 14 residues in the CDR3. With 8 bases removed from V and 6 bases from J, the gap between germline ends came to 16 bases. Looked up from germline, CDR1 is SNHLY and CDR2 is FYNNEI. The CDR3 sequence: CASFRTTGYEKLFF. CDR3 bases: TGTGCCAGCTTCCGGACTACAGGGTATGAAAAACTGTTTTTT.

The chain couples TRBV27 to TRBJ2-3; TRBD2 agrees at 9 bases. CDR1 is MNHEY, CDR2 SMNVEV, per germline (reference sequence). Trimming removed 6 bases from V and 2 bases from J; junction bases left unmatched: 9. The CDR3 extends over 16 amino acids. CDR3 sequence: CASSPVLAGHTDTQYF. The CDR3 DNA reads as TGTGCCAGCAGCCCCGTCCTAGCGGGGCACACAGATACGCAGTATTTT.

CDR3 in amino acids: CASSVARGYGYTF. DNA of the CDR3: TGTGCCAGCAGCGTAGCCAGGGGCTATGGCTACACCTTC. This chain joins TRBV9 and TRBJ1-2; possibly TRBD1 for D (6 bases). Trimming left V 0 bases short and J 4 bases short, with 7 bases between. The length of the CDR3 is 13 residues. Germline V gene sequence: CDR1 SGDLS, CDR2 YYNGEE. The complete variable domain, with remaining parts taken from reference TRBV9 and TRBJ1-2, reads DSGVTQTPKHLITATGQRVTLRCSPRSGDLSVYWYQQSLDQGLQFLIQYYNGEERAKGNILERFSAQQFPDLHSELNLSSLELGDSALYFCASSVARGYGYTFGSGTRLTVV.

Written as DNA, the CDR3 is TGTGCCAGCGGCGTTTACTCCTACGAGCAGTACTTC. It yields the protein CASGVYSYEQYF. The chain has TRBV28 and TRBJ2-7; D gene ambiguous. V was clipped by 8 bases and J by 0 bases, with 8 bases between them. The CDR3 runs 12 residues. CDR1 is MDHEN and CDR2 is SYDVKM in the germline V gene.

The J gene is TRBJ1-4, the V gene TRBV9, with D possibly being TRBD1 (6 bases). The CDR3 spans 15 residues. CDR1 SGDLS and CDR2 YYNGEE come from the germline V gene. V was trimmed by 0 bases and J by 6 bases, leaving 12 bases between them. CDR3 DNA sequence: TGTGCCAGCAGCGTAGATGGGGGGCTCGATGAAAAACTGTTTTTT. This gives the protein CASSVDGGLDEKLFF. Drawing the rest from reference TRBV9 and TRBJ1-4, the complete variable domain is DSGVTQTPKHLITATGQRVTLRCSPRSGDLSVYWYQQSLDQGLQFLIQYYNGEERAKGNILERFSAQQFPDLHSELNLSSLELGDSALYFCASSVDGGLDEKLFFGSGTQLSVL.

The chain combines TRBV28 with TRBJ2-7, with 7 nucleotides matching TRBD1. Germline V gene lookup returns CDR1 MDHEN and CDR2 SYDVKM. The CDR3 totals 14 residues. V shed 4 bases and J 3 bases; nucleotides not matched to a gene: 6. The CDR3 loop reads CASSYPGTVYEQYF. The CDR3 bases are TGTGCCAGCAGTTACCCCGGGACAGTCTACGAGCAGTACTTC.